The 21 T cell receptor beta chains below all came from one sample that was sequenced in a study of cytomegalovirus exposure and HLA in healthy donors. This PCR relied on a set of 60 Vbeta primers and 13 Jbeta primers. The repertoire was sequenced with immunoSEQ multiplex PCR; TCRdb's copy has only in-frame clones and lacks some. Among 110,000 or so clones listed, approximately 80% were seen once. The sample taken for sequencing was PBMCs. The receptors here all came from a woman aged 25 to 39 in good health and CMV-seronegative.

CDR3 sequence reads: CAWSVRQGRAQLNTEAFF. Here the CDR3 DNA reads TGTGCCTGGAGTGTCCGACAGGGCCGAGCCCAATTAAACACTGAAGCTTTCTTT. The chain combines TRBV30 with TRBJ1-1; 7 nucleotides agree with TRBD1. This CDR3 region has 18 residues. Trimming at V came to 0 bases and at J to 2 bases, leaving 15 bases not matched to a gene. CDR1 and CDR2 (germline): GTSNPN, SVGIG (reference sequence).

This clone has a handful of counts. The chain recombines TRBV6-5 with TRBJ2-1; no clear D. Germline V lookup: CDR1 MNHEY, CDR2 SVGAGI. V was cut by 5 bases and J by 10 bases, with 9 bases left in between. The CDR3 spans 11 residues. In DNA, the CDR3 is TGTGCCAGCAGTGAGGTCGCCGAGCAGTTCTTC. Protein product: CASSEVAEQFF.

J is TRBJ1-5 and V is TRBV2; D call uncertain. This CDR3 contains 14 residues. The ends were cut back, 9 bases at V and 2 bases at J, with 14 bases in the middle. Germline lookup yields CDR1 SNHLY and CDR2 FYNNEI. In DNA, the CDR3 is TGTGCCAGTATCCTAGCGGACGGCAATCAGCCCCAGCATTTT. This sequence encodes CASILADGNQPQHF. The whole variable domain, remainder taken from reference TRBV2 and TRBJ1-5, is EPEVTQTPSHQVTQMGQEVILRCVPISNHLYFYWYRQILGQKVEFLVSFYNNEISEKSEIFDDQFSVERPDGSNFTLKIRSTKLEDSAMYFCASILADGNQPQHFGDGTRLSIL.

The rearrangement links TRBV6-6 to TRBJ2-7, with 10 bases that match TRBD1. Germline V gene sequence: CDR1 MNHNY, CDR2 SVGAGI (reference sequence). This CDR3 contains 14 residues. V trimming: 8 bases; J trimming: 4 bases; junction bases outside the gene matches: 8. This chain's CDR3 is CASRGTGVNYEQYF. In DNA, the CDR3 is TGTGCCAGCCGGGGGACAGGGGTGAATTACGAGCAGTACTTC.

The gene calls are TRBV4-2 and TRBJ1-1; D gene unclear. V lost 1 base and J lost 5, with 8 bases in between. The germline V gene encodes CDR1 LGHNA and CDR2 YNFKEQ. This CDR3 has 13 residues. The CDR3 DNA is TGTGCCAGCAGCCAAGGAGTAGAGACTGAAGCTTTCTTT. Its translation: CASSQGVETEAFF.

V and J are TRBV29-1 and TRBJ1-1; no clear D. This CDR3 is 13 amino acids long. In germline, CDR1 is SQVTM, CDR2 ANQGSEA. V was clipped by 2 bases and J by 0 bases, with 7 bases between them. The CDR3 DNA follows: TGCAGCGTTGAAAGACTACTGAACACTGAAGCTTTCTTT. It translates to CSVERLLNTEAFF.

J is TRBJ2-7 and V is TRBV11-2; 8 bases are shared with TRBD2. CDR1 and CDR2 (germline): SGHAT, FQNNGV. CDR3 size: 17 residues. The junction had 12 bases not matched to a gene; V was cut back by 5 bases and J by 0 bases. CDR3 residues: CASSLASAGAVSYEQYF. The DNA for the CDR3 is TGTGCCAGCAGCCTAGCCTCAGCGGGAGCCGTCTCCTACGAGCAGTACTTC.

This sequence joins TRBV5-5 and TRBJ2-3, with D perhaps TRBD2 (5 bases). Germline V gene sequence: CDR1 SGHKS, CDR2 YYEKEE (reference sequence). This CDR3 has 15 amino acids. V lost 4 bases and J 0 bases, leaving 12 bases between the germline ends. The CDR3 sequence is CASSPIERSTDTQYF. CDR3 DNA sequence: TGTGCCAGCAGCCCAATAGAGCGGAGCACAGATACGCAGTATTTT. Supplemented by reference TRBV5-5 and TRBJ2-3, the full variable domain reads DAGVTQSPTHLIKTRGQQVTLRCSPISGHKSVSWYQQVLGQGPQFIFQYYEKEERGRGNFPDRFSARQFPNYSSELNVNALLLGDSALYLCASSPIERSTDTQYFGPGTRLTVL.

This clone has only a few counts. The rearrangement joins TRBV6-1 to TRBJ1-5; 7 nucleotides align to TRBD1. V was clipped by 6 bases and J by 9 bases; unmatched bases: 8. This CDR3 contains 13 residues. Per the germline V gene, CDR1 is MNHNS and CDR2 is SASEGT. Here the CDR3 DNA reads TGTGCCAGCAGCGTGGACAGGACGGGGCCCCAGCATTTT. Protein sequence: CASSVDRTGPQHF.

This clone was found a few times. In the same sample, other DNA sequences code for this CDR3. The chain links TRBV7-9 to TRBJ2-5; 7 nucleotides match TRBD2. Germline-derived CDR1 and CDR2 are SEHNR and FQNEAQ (reference sequence). This CDR3 spans 15 amino acids. Trimming removed 1 base from V and 5 bases from J; junction bases left unmatched: 7. The CDR3 DNA reads TGTGCCAGCAGCTTAGGTGGCGGGAGTGGGGAGACCCAGTACTTC. It is translated as CASSLGGGSGETQYF.

This rearrangement joins TRBV7-2 to TRBJ2-5, with D possibly matching TRBD2 (6 bases). CDR3 length equals 16 residues. Per the germline V gene, CDR1 is SGHTA and CDR2 is FQGNSA. V lost 5 bases, J lost 5 bases, and 21 bases lay in between. CDR3 DNA: TGTGCCAGCAGCCCCTGGGAGGTCCCTTCCCCCGAGACCCAGTACTTC. It specifies CASSPWEVPSPETQYF.

This clone was found a few times. The chain joins TRBV4-3 to TRBJ2-1; 8 nucleotides agree with TRBD2. The germline V gene has CDR1 LGHNA and CDR2 YSLEER. The CDR3 contains 17 residues. With 0 bases clipped from V and 9 bases from J, the junction kept 13 bases outside the gene matches. CDR3 region: CASSQDRPWAGGGEQFF. The CDR3, as DNA: TGCGCCAGCAGCCAAGATAGGCCGTGGGCGGGAGGCGGTGAGCAGTTCTTC.

This sequence joins TRBV5-5 and TRBJ1-5; D not resolved. The CDR3 consists of 15 residues. Trimming left V 2 bases short and J 1 base short, with 10 bases between. Germline values: CDR1 SGHKS, CDR2 YYEKEE (reference sequence). The CDR3 bases are TGTGCCAGCAGCTTTGGAGGGTTGAGCAATCAGCCCCAGCATTTT. The encoded protein is CASSFGGLSNQPQHF.

V usage is TRBV19 and J usage is TRBJ2-1; TRBD1 aligns across 7 bases. The ends lost 7 bases at V and 6 bases at J; junction bases unmatched: 9. The germline gives CDR1 LNHDA, CDR2 SQIVND (reference sequence). CDR3 length equals 14 residues. The CDR3 sequence: CASKDREKFNEQFF. CDR3 nucleotide sequence: TGTGCCAGTAAAGACAGGGAAAAGTTCAATGAGCAGTTCTTC.

The gene calls are TRBV5-1 and TRBJ2-2, with D perhaps TRBD2 (6 bases). CDR1 and CDR2 (germline): SGHRS, YFSETQ. Trimming removed 1 base from V and 7 bases from J, with 23 bases in between. The CDR3 runs to 18 residues. The chain's CDR3 is CASSLLAKELAGVGELFF. The CDR3 bases are TGCGCCAGCAGCTTGTTGGCGAAAGAACTAGCTGGGGTCGGGGAGCTGTTTTTT.

This clone has only a few counts. The rearrangement uses TRBV7-9 and TRBJ2-1; 10 bases fit TRBD2. Germline lookup yields CDR1 SEHNR and CDR2 FQNEAQ (reference sequence). The CDR3 spans 14 residues. The V gene end was trimmed by 4 bases and the J gene end by 10 bases; junction bases not matched to a gene: 7. The chain's CDR3 is CASSSGLAIGEQFF. CDR3 sequence (DNA): TGTGCCAGCAGCTCGGGACTAGCGATTGGCGAGCAGTTCTTC.

The chain has TRBV19 and TRBJ2-2; D perhaps matches TRBD1 (6 bases). The germline CDR1 and CDR2 sequences are LNHDA and SQIVND (reference sequence). V was shortened by 6 bases and J by 7 bases, with 15 bases between the two germline ends. The CDR3 has 14 residues. CDR3 loop: CASSRGGENGELFF. CDR3 nucleotides: TGTGCCAGTAGCAGGGGTGGGGAGAACGGGGAGCTGTTTTTT.

The CDR3 coding sequence is TGTGCCAGCAGTCGATGGACAGAGGCAGGCGAGCAGTACTTC. Its protein is CASSRWTEAGEQYF. V usage is TRBV27 and J usage is TRBJ2-7; TRBD1 is a possible D gene (6 bases). The CDR3 has 14 amino acids. Germline loops: CDR1 MNHEY, CDR2 SMNVEV (reference sequence). With 5 bases removed from V and 6 bases from J, the gap between germline ends came to 17 bases.

In this sample, this clone turned up once. The rearrangement joins TRBV11-3 to TRBJ2-5, with D possibly being TRBD2 (5 bases). Per the germline V gene, CDR1 is SGHNT and CDR2 is YENEEA. The V gene lost 1 base and the J gene lost 5 bases, with 11 bases spanning the gap. This CDR3 comprises 14 residues. This CDR3 is CASSLGGEGETQYF. In DNA, the CDR3 is TGTGCCAGCAGCTTAGGGGGAGAGGGCGAGACCCAGTACTTC.

The V and J genes are TRBV27 and TRBJ1-1, with D maybe TRBD1 (5 bases). Germline V gives CDR1 MNHEY, CDR2 SMNVEV (reference sequence). V was clipped by 3 bases and J by 3 bases, with 14 bases between them. CDR3 length: 15 amino acids. The CDR3 nucleotides read TGTGCCAGCAGTTTGGTGGGCAGGGTGGACACTGAAGCTTTCTTT. It is translated as CASSLVGRVDTEAFF.

The rearrangement links TRBV20-1 to TRBJ2-7; the D is unclear. The V end lost 0 bases, the J end lost 5 bases, and 5 bases lay between the germline ends. Germline-derived CDR1 and CDR2 are DFQATT and SNEGSKA (reference sequence). CDR3 length: 11 residues. CDR3 DNA sequence: TGCAGTGCTAGAGAGTCTCACGAGCAGTACTTC. This gives the protein CSARESHEQYF.